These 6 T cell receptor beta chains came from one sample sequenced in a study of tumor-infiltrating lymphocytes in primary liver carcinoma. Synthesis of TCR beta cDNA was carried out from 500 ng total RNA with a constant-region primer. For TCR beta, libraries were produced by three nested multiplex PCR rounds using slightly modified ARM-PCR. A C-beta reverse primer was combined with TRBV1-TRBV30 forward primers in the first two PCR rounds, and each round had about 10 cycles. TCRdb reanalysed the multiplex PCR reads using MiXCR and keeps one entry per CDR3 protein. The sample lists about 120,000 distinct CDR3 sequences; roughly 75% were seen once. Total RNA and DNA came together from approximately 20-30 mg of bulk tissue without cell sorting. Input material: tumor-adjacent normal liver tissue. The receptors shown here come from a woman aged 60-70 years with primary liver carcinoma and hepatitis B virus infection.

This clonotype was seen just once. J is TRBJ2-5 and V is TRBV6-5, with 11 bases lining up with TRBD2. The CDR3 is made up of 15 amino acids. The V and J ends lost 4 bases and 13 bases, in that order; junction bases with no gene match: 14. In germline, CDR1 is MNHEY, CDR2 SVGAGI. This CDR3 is CASSLLAGGRETLYF. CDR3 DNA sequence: TGTGCCAGCAGTTTGCTAGCGGGAGGTCGGGAGACACTGTACTTC.

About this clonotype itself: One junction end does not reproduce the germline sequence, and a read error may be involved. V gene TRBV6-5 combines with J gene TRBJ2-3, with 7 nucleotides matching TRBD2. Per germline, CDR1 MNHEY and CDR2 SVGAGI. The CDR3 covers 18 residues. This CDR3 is CASSYSHPGTTTTDTQYF. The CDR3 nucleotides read TGTGCCAGTAGTTACTCCCATCCCGGGACTACTACCACAGATACGCAGTATTTT.

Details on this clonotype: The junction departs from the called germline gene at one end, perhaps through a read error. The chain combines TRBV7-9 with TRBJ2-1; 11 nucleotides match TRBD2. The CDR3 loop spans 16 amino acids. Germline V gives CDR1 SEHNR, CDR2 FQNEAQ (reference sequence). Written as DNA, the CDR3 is TGTGCCATCAGCTTGGGACTAGCGGAAGTCTGCAATGAGCAGTTCTTC. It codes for CAISLGLAEVCNEQFF.

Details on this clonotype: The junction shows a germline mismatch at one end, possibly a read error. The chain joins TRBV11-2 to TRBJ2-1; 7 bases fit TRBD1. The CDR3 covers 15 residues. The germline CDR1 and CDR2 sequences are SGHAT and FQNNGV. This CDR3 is CASSNESRGYNEQFF. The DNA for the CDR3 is TGTGCTAGCAGCAACGAGAGCAGGGGGTACAATGAACAGTTCTTC.

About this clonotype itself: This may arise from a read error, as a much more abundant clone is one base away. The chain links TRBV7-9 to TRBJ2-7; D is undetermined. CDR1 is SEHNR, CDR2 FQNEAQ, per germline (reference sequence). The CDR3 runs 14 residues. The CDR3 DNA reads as TGTGCCAGCAGCTTATCCGCCGGATCCTACGAGCAGCACTTC. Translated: CASSLSAGSYEQHF.

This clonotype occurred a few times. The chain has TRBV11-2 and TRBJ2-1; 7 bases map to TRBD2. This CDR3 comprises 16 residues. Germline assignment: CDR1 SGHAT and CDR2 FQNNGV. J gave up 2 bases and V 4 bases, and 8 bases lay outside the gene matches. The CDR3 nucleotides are TGTGCCAGCAGCTGTGGGGGGGGAGGGACCTACAATGAGCAGTTCTTC. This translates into CASSCGGGGTYNEQFF.